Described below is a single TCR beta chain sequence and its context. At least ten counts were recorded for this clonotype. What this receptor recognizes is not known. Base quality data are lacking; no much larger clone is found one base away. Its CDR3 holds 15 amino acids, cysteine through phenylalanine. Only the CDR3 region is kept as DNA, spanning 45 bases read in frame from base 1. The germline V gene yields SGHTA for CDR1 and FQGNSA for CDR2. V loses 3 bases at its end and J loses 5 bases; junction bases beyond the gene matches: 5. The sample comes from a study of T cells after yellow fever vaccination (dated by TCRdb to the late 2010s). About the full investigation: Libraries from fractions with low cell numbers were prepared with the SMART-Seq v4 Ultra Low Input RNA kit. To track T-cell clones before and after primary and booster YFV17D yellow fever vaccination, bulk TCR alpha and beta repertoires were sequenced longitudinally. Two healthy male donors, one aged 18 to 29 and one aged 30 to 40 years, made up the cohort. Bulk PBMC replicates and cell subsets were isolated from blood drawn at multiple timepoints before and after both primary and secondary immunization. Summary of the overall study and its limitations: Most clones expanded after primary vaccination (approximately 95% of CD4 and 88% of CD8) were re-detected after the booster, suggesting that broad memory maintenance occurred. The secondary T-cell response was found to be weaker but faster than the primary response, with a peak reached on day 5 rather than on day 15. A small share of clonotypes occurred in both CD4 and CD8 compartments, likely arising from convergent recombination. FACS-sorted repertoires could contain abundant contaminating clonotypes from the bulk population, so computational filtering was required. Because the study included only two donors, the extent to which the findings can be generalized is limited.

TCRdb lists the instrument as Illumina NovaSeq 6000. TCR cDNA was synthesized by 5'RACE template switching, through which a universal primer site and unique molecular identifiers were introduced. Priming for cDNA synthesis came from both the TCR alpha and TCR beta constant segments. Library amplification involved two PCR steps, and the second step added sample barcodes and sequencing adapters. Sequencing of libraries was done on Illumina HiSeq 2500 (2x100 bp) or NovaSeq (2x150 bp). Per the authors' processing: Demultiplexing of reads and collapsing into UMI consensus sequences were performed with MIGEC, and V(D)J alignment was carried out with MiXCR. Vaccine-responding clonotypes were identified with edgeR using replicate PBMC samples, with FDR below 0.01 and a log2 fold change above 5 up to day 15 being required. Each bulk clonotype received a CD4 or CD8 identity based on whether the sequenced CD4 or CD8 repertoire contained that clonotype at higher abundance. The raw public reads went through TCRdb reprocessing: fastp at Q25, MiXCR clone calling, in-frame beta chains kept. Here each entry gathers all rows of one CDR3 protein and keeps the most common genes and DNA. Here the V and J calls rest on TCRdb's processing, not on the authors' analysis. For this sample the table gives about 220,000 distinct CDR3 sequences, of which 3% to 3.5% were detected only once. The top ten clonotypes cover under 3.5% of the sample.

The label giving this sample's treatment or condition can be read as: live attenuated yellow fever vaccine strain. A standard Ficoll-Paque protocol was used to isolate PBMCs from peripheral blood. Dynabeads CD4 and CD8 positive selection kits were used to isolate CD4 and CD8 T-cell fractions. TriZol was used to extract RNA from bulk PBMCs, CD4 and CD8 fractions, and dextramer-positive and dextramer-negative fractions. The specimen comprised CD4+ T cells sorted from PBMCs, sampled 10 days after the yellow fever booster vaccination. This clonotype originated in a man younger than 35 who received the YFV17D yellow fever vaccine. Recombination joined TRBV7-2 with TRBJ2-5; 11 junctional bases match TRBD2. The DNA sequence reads TGTGCCAGCAGCTTTAGCGGGGGGGCCCGGGAGACCCAGTACTTC. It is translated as CASSFSGGARETQYF.